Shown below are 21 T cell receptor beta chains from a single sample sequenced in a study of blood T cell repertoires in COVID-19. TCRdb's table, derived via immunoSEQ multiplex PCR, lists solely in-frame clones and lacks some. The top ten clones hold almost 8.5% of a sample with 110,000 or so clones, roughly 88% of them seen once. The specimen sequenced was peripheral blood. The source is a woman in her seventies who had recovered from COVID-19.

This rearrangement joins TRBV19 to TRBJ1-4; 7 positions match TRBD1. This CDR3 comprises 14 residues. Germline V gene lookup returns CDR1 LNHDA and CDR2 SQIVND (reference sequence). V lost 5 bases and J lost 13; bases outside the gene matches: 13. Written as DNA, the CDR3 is TGTGCCAGTAGTCCTACCACCGAGGGGGCAGGACTGTTTTTT. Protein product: CASSPTTEGAGLFF. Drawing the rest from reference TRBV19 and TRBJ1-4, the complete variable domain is DGGITQSPKYLFRKEGQNVTLSCEQNLNHDAMYWYRQDPGQGLRLIYYSQIVNDFQKGDIAEGYSVSREKKESFPLTVTSAQKNPTAFYLCASSPTTEGAGLFFGSGTQLSVL.

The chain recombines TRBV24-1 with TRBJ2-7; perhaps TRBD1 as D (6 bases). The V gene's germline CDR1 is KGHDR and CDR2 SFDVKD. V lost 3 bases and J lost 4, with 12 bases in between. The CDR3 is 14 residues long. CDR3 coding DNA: TGTGCCACCAGTGATAACAGGGAAAGATACGAGCAGTACTTC. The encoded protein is CATSDNRERYEQYF.

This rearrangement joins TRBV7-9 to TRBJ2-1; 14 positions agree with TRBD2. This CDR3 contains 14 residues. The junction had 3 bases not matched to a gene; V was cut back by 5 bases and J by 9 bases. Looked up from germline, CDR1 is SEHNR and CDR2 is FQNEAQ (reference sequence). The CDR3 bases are TGTGCCAGCAGCCTGGGACTAGCGGGAGTTGAGCAGTTCTTC. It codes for CASSLGLAGVEQFF.

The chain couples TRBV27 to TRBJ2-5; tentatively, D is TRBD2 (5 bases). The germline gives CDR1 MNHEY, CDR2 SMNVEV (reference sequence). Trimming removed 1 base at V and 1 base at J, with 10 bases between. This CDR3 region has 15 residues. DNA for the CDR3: TGTGCCAGCAGTTTATGGGGAGCTACCCAAGAGACCCAGTACTTC. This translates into CASSLWGATQETQYF.

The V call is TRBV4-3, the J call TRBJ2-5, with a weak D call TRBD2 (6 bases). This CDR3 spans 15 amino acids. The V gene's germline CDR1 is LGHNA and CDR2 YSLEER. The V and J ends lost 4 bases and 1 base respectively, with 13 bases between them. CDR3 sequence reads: CASSRMAGTQETQYF. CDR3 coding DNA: TGCGCCAGCAGCCGAATGGCGGGGACCCAAGAGACCCAGTACTTC.

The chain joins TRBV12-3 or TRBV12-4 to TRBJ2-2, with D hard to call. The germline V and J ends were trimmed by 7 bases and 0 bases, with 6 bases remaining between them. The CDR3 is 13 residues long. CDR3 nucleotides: TGTGCCAGCACTCCCCCGAACACCGGGGAGCTGTTTTTT. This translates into CASTPPNTGELFF.

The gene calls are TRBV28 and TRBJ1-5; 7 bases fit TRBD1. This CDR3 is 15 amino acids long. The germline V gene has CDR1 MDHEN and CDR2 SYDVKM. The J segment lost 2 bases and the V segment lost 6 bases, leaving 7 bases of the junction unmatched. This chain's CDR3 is CASSQGGGGNQPQHF. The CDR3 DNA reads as TGTGCCAGCAGCCAGGGGGGCGGCGGCAATCAGCCCCAGCATTTT.

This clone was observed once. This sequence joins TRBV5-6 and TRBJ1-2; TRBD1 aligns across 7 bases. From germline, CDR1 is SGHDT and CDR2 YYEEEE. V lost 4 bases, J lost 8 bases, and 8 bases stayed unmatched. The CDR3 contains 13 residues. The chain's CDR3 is CASSLSRGRGYTF. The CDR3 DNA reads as TGTGCCAGCAGCCTGTCGAGGGGGCGAGGCTACACCTTC.

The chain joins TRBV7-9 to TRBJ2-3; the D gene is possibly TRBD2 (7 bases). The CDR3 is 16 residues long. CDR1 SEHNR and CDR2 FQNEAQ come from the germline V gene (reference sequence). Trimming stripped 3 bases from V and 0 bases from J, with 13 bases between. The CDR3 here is CASSFPRGASTDTQYF. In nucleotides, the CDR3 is TGTGCCAGCAGCTTCCCTCGGGGGGCTAGCACAGATACGCAGTATTTT. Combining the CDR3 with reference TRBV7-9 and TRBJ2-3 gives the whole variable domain DTGVSQNPRHKITKRGQNVTFRCDPISEHNRLYWYRQTLGQGPEFLTYFQNEAQLEKSRLLSDRFSAERPKGSFSTLEIQRTEQGDSAMYLCASSFPRGASTDTQYFGPGTRLTVL.

The CDR3 nucleotides read TGTGCCAGCAGCCAAGCCCTATTGTCCGTGGGGGGCTCTGGGGCCAACGTCCTGACTTTC. Translated, it gives CASSQALLSVGGSGANVLTF. This chain links TRBV4-2 with TRBJ2-6, with TRBD2 as a possible D gene (6 bases). This CDR3 spans 20 amino acids. V lost 1 base and J lost 0, with 19 bases in between. Germline values: CDR1 LGHNA, CDR2 YNFKEQ.

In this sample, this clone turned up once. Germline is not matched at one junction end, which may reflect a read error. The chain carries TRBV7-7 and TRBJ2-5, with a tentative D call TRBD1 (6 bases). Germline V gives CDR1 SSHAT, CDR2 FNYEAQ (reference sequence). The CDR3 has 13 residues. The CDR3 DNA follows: TGTGCTAGCAGCTTTGAACTCGAGGGGGCCCAGTACTTC. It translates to CASSFELEGAQYF.

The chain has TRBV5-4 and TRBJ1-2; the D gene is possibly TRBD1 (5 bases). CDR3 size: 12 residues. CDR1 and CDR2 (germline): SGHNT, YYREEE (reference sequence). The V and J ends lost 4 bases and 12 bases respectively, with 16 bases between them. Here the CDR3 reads CASSVDGTMHTF. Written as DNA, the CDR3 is TGTGCCAGCAGCGTGGACGGGACTATGCACACCTTC.

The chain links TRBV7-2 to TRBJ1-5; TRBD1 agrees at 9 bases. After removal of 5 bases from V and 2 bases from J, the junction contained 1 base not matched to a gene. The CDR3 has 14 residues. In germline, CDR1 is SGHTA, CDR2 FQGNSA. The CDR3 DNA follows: TGTGCCAGCAGCCGGGACAGGGGCAATCAGCCCCAGCATTTT. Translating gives CASSRDRGNQPQHF.

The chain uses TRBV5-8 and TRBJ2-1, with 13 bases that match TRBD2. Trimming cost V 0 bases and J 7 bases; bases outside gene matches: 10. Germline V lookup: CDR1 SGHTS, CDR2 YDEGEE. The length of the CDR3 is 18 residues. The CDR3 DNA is TGTGCCAGCAGCTTGGTCGCCCGGACTAGCGGGGGAGGGAATGAGCAGTTCTTC. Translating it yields CASSLVARTSGGGNEQFF.

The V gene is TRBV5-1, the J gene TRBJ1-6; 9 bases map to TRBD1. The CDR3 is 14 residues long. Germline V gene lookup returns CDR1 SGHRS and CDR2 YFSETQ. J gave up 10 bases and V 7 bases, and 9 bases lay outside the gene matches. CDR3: CASGRGQGNSPLHF. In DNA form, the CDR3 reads TGCGCCAGCGGCCGGGGACAGGGAAACTCACCCCTCCACTTT. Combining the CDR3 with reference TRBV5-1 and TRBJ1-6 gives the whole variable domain KAGVTQTPRYLIKTRGQQVTLSCSPISGHRSVSWYQQTPGQGLQFLFEYFSETQRNKGNFPGRFSGRQFSNSRSEMNVSTLELGDSALYLCASGRGQGNSPLHFGNGTRLTVT.

The CDR3 sequence is CASGNTGPGNQPQHF. In nucleotides, the CDR3 is TGCGCCAGCGGAAACACAGGCCCCGGCAATCAGCCCCAGCATTTT. This chain links TRBV10-2 with TRBJ1-5; possible D gene TRBD1, 5 bases. Germline V CDR1 and CDR2: WSHSY, SAAADI. CDR3 length: 15 residues. V shed 8 bases and J shed 2 bases, with 16 bases lying between them.

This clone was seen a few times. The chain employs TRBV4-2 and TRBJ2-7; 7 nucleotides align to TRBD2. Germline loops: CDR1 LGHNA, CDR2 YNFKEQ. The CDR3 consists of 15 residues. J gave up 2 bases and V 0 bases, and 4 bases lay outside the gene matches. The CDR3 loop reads CASSQEAGRAYEQYF. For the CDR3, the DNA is TGTGCCAGCAGCCAAGAAGCAGGGAGGGCCTACGAGCAGTACTTC.

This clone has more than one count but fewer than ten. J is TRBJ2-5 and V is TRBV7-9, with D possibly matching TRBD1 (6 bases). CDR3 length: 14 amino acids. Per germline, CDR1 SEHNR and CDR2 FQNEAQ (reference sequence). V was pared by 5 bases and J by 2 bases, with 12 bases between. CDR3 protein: CASSRGQYQETQYF. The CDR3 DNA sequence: TGTGCCAGCAGCCGAGGACAGTATCAAGAGACCCAGTACTTC.

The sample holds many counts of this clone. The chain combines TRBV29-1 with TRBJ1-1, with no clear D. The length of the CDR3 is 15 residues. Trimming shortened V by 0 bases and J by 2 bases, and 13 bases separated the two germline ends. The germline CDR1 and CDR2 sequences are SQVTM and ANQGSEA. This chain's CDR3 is CSVEDRGRTNTEAFF. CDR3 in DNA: TGCAGCGTTGAAGATCGAGGACGGACTAACACTGAAGCTTTCTTT.

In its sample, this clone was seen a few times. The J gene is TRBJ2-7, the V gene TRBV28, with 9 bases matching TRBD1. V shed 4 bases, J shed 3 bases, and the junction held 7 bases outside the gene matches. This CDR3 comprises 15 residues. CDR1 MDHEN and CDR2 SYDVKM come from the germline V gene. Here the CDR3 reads CASSSPGTGNYEQYF. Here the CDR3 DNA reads TGTGCCAGCAGTTCCCCCGGGACAGGGAACTACGAGCAGTACTTC.

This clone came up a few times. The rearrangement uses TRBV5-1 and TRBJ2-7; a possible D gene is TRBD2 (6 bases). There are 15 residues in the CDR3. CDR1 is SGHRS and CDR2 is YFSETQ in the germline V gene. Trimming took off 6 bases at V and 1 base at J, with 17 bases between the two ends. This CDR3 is CASIPGNGRSYEQYF. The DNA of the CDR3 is TGCGCCAGCATCCCTGGAAACGGGAGATCCTACGAGCAGTACTTC.